Listed here are 20 T cell receptor beta chains from one sample, sequenced in a study of blood T cell repertoires in COVID-19. Produced via immunoSEQ multiplex PCR; TCRdb's table is partial and in-frame only. Here the sample spans about 300,000 clones, around 84% being singletons. The sample taken for sequencing was peripheral blood. Receptor source: a man between 65 and 85 years old with acute or convalescent COVID-19.

V and J are TRBV10-3 and TRBJ2-7; D possibly corresponds to TRBD2 (6 bases). Germline CDR1 reads ENHRY; CDR2 reads SYGVKD. The CDR3 covers 13 residues. The ends were cut back, 8 bases at V and 1 base at J, with 12 bases in the middle. The CDR3 sequence: CAIGAGNSYEQYF. CDR3 in DNA: TGTGCCATCGGTGCGGGGAATTCCTACGAGCAGTACTTC.

This chain uses TRBV10-3 with TRBJ2-7; maybe TRBD2 (6 bases). Germline V gene sequence: CDR1 ENHRY, CDR2 SYGVKD. V was clipped by 0 bases and J by 0 bases, with 9 bases between them. This CDR3 has 15 residues. The DNA of the CDR3 is TGTGCCATCAGTGAGTCGGCGGGGATCTCCTACGAGCAGTACTTC. It codes for CAISESAGISYEQYF.

The chain joins TRBV3-1 (or the pseudogene TRBV3-2) to TRBJ1-1, with 8 bases lining up with TRBD1. The CDR3 totals 16 residues. From germline, CDR1 is LGHDT and CDR2 YNNKEL (reference sequence). V lost 1 base to trimming and J lost 4 bases; unmatched junction nucleotides: 8. The DNA for the CDR3 is TGTGCCAGCAGCCAAGGTTGGTACAGGGGGAGCACTGAAGCTTTCTTT. This gives the protein CASSQGWYRGSTEAFF.

The gene calls are TRBV6-6 and TRBJ2-7, with D maybe TRBD2 (6 bases). CDR1 is MNHNY, CDR2 SVGAGI, per germline (reference sequence). V was pared by 3 bases and J by 3 bases, with 9 bases between. This CDR3 spans 13 amino acids. The CDR3 region is CASSYQEGYEQYF. The CDR3, as DNA: TGTGCCAGCAGTTATCAGGAGGGCTACGAGCAGTACTTC.

The gene calls are TRBV6-2 or TRBV6-3 and TRBJ2-7, with a tentative D call TRBD2 (6 bases). The CDR3 is made up of 15 amino acids. CDR1 is MNHEY and CDR2 is SVGEGT in the germline V gene. The V end lost 4 bases, the J end lost 2 bases, and 15 bases lay between the germline ends. CDR3 sequence reads: CASSSPAGGAYEQYF. The CDR3 coding sequence is TGTGCCAGCAGTTCCCCTGCTGGCGGGGCCTACGAGCAGTACTTC.

The chain employs TRBV18 and TRBJ2-1, with D maybe TRBD1 (6 bases). Trimming pared 4 bases from V and 16 bases from J, leaving 23 bases between. CDR1 is KGHSH, CDR2 LQKENI, per germline. There are 14 residues in the CDR3. CDR3: CASSLLGDRDIFFF. CDR3 nucleotide sequence: TGTGCCAGCTCACTACTCGGGGACCGGGACATATTTTTCTTC.

Of note for this clone: Other DNA sequences in the same sample also yield this CDR3. The chain carries TRBV24-1 and TRBJ2-3, with 9 bases matching TRBD1. Germline CDR1 KGHDR, CDR2 SFDVKD. The ends lost 4 bases at V and 5 bases at J; junction bases unmatched: 6. CDR3 length: 15 residues. CDR3 sequence reads: CATSDPQGAGDTQYF. CDR3 DNA: TGTGCCACCAGTGACCCACAGGGGGCAGGAGATACGCAGTATTTT.

The chain employs TRBV14 and TRBJ2-5; 7 positions match TRBD2. J gave up 2 bases and V 4 bases, and 10 bases lay outside the gene matches. Germline V lookup: CDR1 SGHDN, CDR2 FVKESK. The CDR3 is made up of 16 amino acids. The CDR3 is CASSRGLTSRQETQYF. The CDR3 nucleotides are TGTGCCAGCAGCCGGGGATTGACTAGCAGACAAGAGACCCAGTACTTC.

This clone came up a few times. The V and J genes are TRBV6-5 and TRBJ1-6; possible D gene TRBD1, 5 bases. Germline assignment: CDR1 MNHEY and CDR2 SVGAGI. This CDR3 is 13 amino acids long. Trimming shortened V by 6 bases and J by 10 bases, and 13 bases separated the two germline ends. CDR3 residues: CASRVGGVSPLHF. The CDR3 DNA reads as TGTGCCAGCAGGGTTGGAGGGGTGTCACCCCTCCACTTT.

The rearrangement uses TRBV6-1 and TRBJ1-2, with D hard to call. In germline, CDR1 is MNHNS, CDR2 SASEGT. This CDR3 contains 13 residues. The V end lost 1 base, the J end lost 3 bases, and 6 bases lay between the germline ends. CDR3 nucleotides: TGTGCCAGCAGTGAAGGGGCCTACTATGGCTACACCTTC. Translating gives CASSEGAYYGYTF.

There are a few counts of this clone. The rearrangement uses TRBV28 and TRBJ2-3, with 8 bases that match TRBD2. V was clipped by 3 bases and J by 0 bases; unmatched bases: 5. Germline-derived CDR1 and CDR2 are MDHEN and SYDVKM. This CDR3 is built from 16 residues. The CDR3 reads CASSFWRGVSTDTQYF. CDR3 DNA sequence: TGTGCCAGCAGTTTTTGGCGGGGGGTTAGCACAGATACGCAGTATTTT.

The chain uses TRBV28 and TRBJ2-5; TRBD1 agrees at 7 bases. Losses at the gene ends were 4 bases for V and 5 bases for J; bases not matched to a gene: 13. The CDR3 consists of 16 residues. CDR1 and CDR2 from the germline V gene are MDHEN and SYDVKM. The CDR3 reads CASSSPRQGWRETQYF. CDR3 in DNA: TGTGCCAGCAGTTCGCCCCGACAGGGATGGAGGGAGACCCAGTACTTC.

In this sample, this clone turned up a few times. The rearrangement joins TRBV5-4 to TRBJ2-7; 10 nucleotides agree with TRBD1. The CDR3 sequence is 15 residues long. Trimming took 4 bases from V and 2 from J; bases not matched to a gene: 6. From germline, CDR1 is SGHNT and CDR2 YYREEE (reference sequence). The CDR3 nucleotides read TGTGCCAGCAGCCAGGACAGGGGGAGCGCCTACGAGCAGTACTTC. Translated: CASSQDRGSAYEQYF.

The chain carries TRBV5-1 and TRBJ2-6; 9 nucleotides agree with TRBD1. Germline V gives CDR1 SGHRS, CDR2 YFSETQ. V was clipped by 4 bases and J by 4 bases; unmatched bases: 6. The CDR3 spans 16 residues. The chain's CDR3 is CASSLQGAVGANVLTF. The CDR3 nucleotides read TGCGCCAGCAGCCTACAGGGGGCGGTAGGGGCCAACGTCCTGACTTTC. The whole variable domain, filled in from reference TRBV5-1 and TRBJ2-6, reads KAGVTQTPRYLIKTRGQQVTLSCSPISGHRSVSWYQQTPGQGLQFLFEYFSETQRNKGNFPGRFSGRQFSNSRSEMNVSTLELGDSALYLCASSLQGAVGANVLTFGAGSRLTVL.

The chain is built from TRBV6-5 and TRBJ1-4, with D perhaps matching TRBD1 (5 bases). Germline V CDR1 and CDR2: MNHEY, SVGAGI. CDR3 length equals 13 residues. V was trimmed by 5 bases and J by 7 bases, leaving 11 bases between them. CDR3 sequence reads: CASSPLGGEKLFF. For the CDR3, the DNA is TGTGCCAGCAGTCCCTTGGGGGGTGAAAAACTGTTTTTT.

This chain uses TRBV10-3 with TRBJ2-7, with D maybe TRBD1 (6 bases). This CDR3 has 12 amino acids. Germline-derived CDR1 and CDR2 are ENHRY and SYGVKD. V shed 10 bases and J shed 0 bases, with 10 bases lying between them. The chain's CDR3 is CATRDTSYEQYF. The CDR3 bases are TGTGCCACCAGGGACACCTCCTACGAGCAGTACTTC.

The J gene is TRBJ1-2, the V gene TRBV7-9; no clear D gene. This CDR3 contains 16 residues. The germline CDR1 and CDR2 sequences are SEHNR and FQNEAQ (reference sequence). The V end was cut by 8 bases, the J end by 4 bases, with 23 bases between. The CDR3, as DNA: TGTGCCAGCCGACCGACTGGTGGCCGTACCACCTATGGCTACACCTTC. The encoded protein is CASRPTGGRTTYGYTF.

The chain uses TRBV15 and TRBJ2-5; TRBD2 matches at 11 bases. The CDR3 is made up of 16 amino acids. From germline, CDR1 is LNHNV and CDR2 YYDKDF (reference sequence). After removal of 0 bases from V and 5 bases from J, the junction contained 5 bases not matched to a gene. CDR3 sequence: CATSRDHPSGRETQYF. In DNA, the CDR3 is TGTGCCACCAGCAGAGACCATCCTAGCGGGAGGGAGACCCAGTACTTC.

This clone was picked up one time. The V and J genes are TRBV27 and TRBJ2-5; D unresolved. This CDR3 region has 14 residues. Trimming removed 2 bases at V and 5 bases at J, with 12 bases between. Germline V gene lookup returns CDR1 MNHEY and CDR2 SMNVEV (reference sequence). The CDR3 DNA sequence: TGTGCCAGCAGTTTAGCAGGTAGATGGGAGACCCAGTACTTC. The encoded protein is CASSLAGRWETQYF.

The count of this clone is one. V and J are TRBV5-1 and TRBJ2-3; 7 bases are shared with TRBD1. CDR1 SGHRS and CDR2 YFSETQ come from the germline V gene. The CDR3 length is 15 residues. The ends lost 4 bases at V and 0 bases at J; junction bases unmatched: 5. CDR3 in amino acids: CASSPDRTSTDTQYF. CDR3 DNA sequence: TGCGCCAGCAGCCCGGACAGGACTAGCACAGATACGCAGTATTTT.